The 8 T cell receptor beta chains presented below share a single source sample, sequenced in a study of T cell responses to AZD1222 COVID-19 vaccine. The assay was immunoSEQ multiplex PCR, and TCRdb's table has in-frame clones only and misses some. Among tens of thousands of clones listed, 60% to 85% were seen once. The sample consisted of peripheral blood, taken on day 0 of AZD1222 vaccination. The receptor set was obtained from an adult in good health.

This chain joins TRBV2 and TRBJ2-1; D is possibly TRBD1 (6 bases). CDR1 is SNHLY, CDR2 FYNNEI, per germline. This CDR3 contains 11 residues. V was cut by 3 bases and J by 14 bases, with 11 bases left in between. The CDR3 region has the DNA TGTGCCAGCAGTGAGGACAGCTCTAAGTTCTTC. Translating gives CASSEDSSKFF. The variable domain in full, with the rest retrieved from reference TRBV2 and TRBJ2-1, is EPEVTQTPSHQVTQMGQEVILRCVPISNHLYFYWYRQILGQKVEFLVSFYNNEISEKSEIFDDQFSVERPDGSNFTLKIRSTKLEDSAMYFCASSEDSSKFFGPGTRLTVL.

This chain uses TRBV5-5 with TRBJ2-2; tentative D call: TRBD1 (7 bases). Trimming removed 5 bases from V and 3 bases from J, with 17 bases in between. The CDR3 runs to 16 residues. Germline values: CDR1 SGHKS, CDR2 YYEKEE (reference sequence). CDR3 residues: CASSQGGGADTGELFF. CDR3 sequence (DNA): TGTGCCAGCAGTCAAGGGGGCGGGGCCGACACCGGGGAGCTGTTTTTT.

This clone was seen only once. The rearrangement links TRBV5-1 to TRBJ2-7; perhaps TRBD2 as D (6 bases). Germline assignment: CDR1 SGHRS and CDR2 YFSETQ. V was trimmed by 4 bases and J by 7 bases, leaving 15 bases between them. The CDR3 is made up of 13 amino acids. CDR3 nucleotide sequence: TGCGCCAGCAGCCCAAGTGACGGGGGAGAGCAGTACTTC. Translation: CASSPSDGGEQYF.

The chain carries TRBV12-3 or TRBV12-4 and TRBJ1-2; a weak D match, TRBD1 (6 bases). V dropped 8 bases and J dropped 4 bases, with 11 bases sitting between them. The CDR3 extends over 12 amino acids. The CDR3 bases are TGTGCCAGCGGGGGCAGAAGCTATGGCTACACCTTC. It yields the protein CASGGRSYGYTF.

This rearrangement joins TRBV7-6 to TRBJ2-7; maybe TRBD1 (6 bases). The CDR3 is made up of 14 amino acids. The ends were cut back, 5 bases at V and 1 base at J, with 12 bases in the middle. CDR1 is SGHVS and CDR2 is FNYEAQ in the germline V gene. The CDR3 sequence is CASSPGQLSYEQYF. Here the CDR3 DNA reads TGTGCCAGCAGCCCCGGACAGTTATCCTACGAGCAGTACTTC.

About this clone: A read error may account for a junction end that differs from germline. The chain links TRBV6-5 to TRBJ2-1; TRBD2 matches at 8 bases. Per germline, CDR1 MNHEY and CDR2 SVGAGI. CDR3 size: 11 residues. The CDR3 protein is CASAPGGGQLF. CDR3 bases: TGTGCCAGCGCCCCCGGGGGGGGCCAGCTCTTC.

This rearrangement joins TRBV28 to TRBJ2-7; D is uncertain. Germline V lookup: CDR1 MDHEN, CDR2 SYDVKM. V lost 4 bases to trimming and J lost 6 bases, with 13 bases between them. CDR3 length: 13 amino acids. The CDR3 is CASSSAQVGEQYF. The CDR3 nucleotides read TGTGCCAGCAGTTCCGCTCAGGTCGGCGAGCAGTACTTC.

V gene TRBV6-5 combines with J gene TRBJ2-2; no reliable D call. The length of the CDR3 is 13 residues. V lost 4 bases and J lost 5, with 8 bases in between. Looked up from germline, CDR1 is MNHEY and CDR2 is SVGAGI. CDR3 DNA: TGTGCCAGCAGTTCGACAAGGACCGGGGAGCTGTTTTTT. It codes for CASSSTRTGELFF.